The source of this T cell receptor (beta chain) is a study of blood T cell repertoires in COVID-19 (dated by TCRdb to 2019 to 2021). For the study in its entirety: Samples from collaborators originated in the United States, Italy and Spain and spanned both the acute and convalescent phases of COVID-19. The prospective study material was composed of cDNA or gDNA derived from T cells, B-cell-depleted T cells, or PBMCs. Subjects who had been exposed to COVID-19, were actively infected with it, or had recovered from it provided the deeply sampled blood TCRbeta repertoires that made up the dataset. The repertoires were released in a freely available public database meant as a resource for research on the immune response to SARS-CoV-2. The samples were drawn from two sources: the first 160 participants of the ongoing ImmuneRACE study, and 1,200 or so subjects contributed by 6 global collaborators. Sample metadata almost always included a de-identified subject ID, COVID-19 status, age in years and sex. Where available, HLA class I and class II types were taken from metadata supplied by the sample provider and were not determined by assay-based typing. On the study overall, not on this receptor specifically: Clinical and demographic metadata were provided uncurated, with the amount varying by source and participant.

Regarding this clone: Its target antigen remains unknown. No per-base quality is available; no much larger clone lies one base away.

CDR1 SGHTA and CDR2 FQGNSA were looked up in the germline V gene. The CDR3 goes from the cysteine to the phenylalanine over 16 residues. The kept DNA is CDR3 alone, 48 bases in frame from the first base. The junction shows trimming of 0 bases on V and 2 bases on J, plus 13 bases between the germline ends. TCRbeta CDR3 regions were amplified from genomic DNA using the immunoSEQ Assay, a bias-controlled multiplex PCR. The original pipeline was this. The number of nucleated cells in each sample was estimated from the amplification of reference gene primers within the assay. To quantify the absolute abundance of each unique TCRbeta CDR3 rearrangement, sequence reads were collapsed and filtered. For each sample, productive Simpson clonality was calculated by taking the square root of Simpson's diversity index across productive rearrangements. Imported from immuneACCESS, the table was reduced by TCRdb to in-frame sequences with V and J called. These copies leave out some clones; in studies compared against another copy, an unresolved V gene accounts for under half, and the cause of the remainder is not known. Clonal size and the V and J genes are those of that table, whereas D and trimming came from the DNA. For this sample the table gives around 130,000 clones, of which over 75% were detected only once. 9.5% to 10% of the sample is in the top ten clones.

Each collaborating institution followed its own protocols to collect whole blood in K2EDTA tubes. Collaborator samples were shipped for TCRbeta analysis as frozen whole blood, isolated PBMCs, or DNA extracted from either sample type. The TCR sequence derives from a man aged 35-49 years with active or convalescent COVID-19. Sample: peripheral blood. The rearranged chain carries TRBV7-2 and TRBJ1-2, with a tentative D gene TRBD1 over 6 matching bases. The DNA is as follows: TGTGCCAGCAGCTTAGCCACCCGGACAGCCAACTATGGCTACACCTTC. The resulting protein is CASSLATRTANYGYTF.